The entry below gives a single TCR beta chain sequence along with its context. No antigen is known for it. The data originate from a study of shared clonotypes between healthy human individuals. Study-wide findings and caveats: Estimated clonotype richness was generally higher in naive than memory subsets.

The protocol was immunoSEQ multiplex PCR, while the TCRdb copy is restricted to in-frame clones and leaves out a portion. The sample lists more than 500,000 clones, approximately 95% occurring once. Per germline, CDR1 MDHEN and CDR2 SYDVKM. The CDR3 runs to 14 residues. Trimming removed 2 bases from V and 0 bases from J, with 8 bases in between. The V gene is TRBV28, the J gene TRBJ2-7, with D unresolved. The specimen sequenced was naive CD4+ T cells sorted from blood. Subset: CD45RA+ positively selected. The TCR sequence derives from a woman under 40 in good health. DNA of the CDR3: TGTGCCAGCAGTTTAAGCTTGAGCTCCTACGAGCAGTACTTC. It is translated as CASSLSLSSYEQYF.